One sample yielded the 3 T cell receptor beta chains listed below, sequenced in a study of Ad26.COV2.S vaccination and SARS-CoV-2 variants. Method: immunoSEQ multiplex PCR; TCRdb's copy keeps in-frame clones and lacks some. This table holds about 680,000 clones, around 90% found once. This sample's treatment: 19 received Ad26.COV2.S at low or high dose, single or two shots; about 5 received placebo; per-sample allocation not given. The samples were gathered on day 63 after the first injection of vaccine or placebo. This specimen was peripheral blood, taken in a trial of Ad26.COV2.S vaccine versus placebo. The receptors stem from a person between 18 and 65 years old who received the Ad26.COV2.S COVID-19 vaccine or a placebo.

V is TRBV7-2 and J is TRBJ1-4; 7 bases are shared with TRBD1. The length of the CDR3 is 14 residues. Germline-derived CDR1 and CDR2 are SGHTA and FQGNSA. J gave up 5 bases and V 5 bases, and 5 bases lay outside the gene matches. CDR3 protein: CASSQQGRNEKLFF. CDR3 sequence (DNA): TGTGCCAGCAGCCAACAGGGGAGGAATGAAAAACTGTTTTTT.

The chain employs TRBV3-1 (or the pseudogene TRBV3-2) and TRBJ2-1, with D uncertain. The V end was cut by 0 bases, the J end by 8 bases, with 14 bases between. The V gene's germline CDR1 is LGHDT and CDR2 YNNKEL (reference sequence). The CDR3 length is 15 residues. CDR3 sequence: CASSQDMASRYEQFF. The CDR3 DNA is TGTGCCAGCAGCCAAGATATGGCTAGTCGGTATGAGCAGTTCTTC.

This clone was counted a single time. The genes are TRBV19 and TRBJ2-6, with D possibly matching TRBD1 (5 bases). The V gene's germline CDR1 is LNHDA and CDR2 SQIVND (reference sequence). Between the trimmed V and J ends, which lost 5 bases and 2 bases, there was a span of 22 bases. The CDR3 is made up of 19 amino acids. The CDR3 DNA follows: TGTGCCAGTAGTGGAGATCGACAGCCTTTGAAGCCTGGGGCCAACGTCCTGACTTTC. Its protein product is CASSGDRQPLKPGANVLTF.